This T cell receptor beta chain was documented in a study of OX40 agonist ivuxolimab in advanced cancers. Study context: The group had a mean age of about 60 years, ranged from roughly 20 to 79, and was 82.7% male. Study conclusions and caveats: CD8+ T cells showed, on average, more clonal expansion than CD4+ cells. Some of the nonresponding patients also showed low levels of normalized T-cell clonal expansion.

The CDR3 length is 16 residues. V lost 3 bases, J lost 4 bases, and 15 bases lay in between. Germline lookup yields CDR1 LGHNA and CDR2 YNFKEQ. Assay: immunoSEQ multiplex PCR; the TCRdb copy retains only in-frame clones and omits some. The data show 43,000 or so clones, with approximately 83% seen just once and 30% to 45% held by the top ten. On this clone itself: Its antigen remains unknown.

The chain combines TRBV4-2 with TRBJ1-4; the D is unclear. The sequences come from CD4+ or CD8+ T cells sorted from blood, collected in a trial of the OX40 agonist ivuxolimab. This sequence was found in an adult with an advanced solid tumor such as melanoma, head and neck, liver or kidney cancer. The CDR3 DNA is TGTGCCAGCAGCCAGGTTGGGCGGCCAAATAATGAAAAACTGTTTTTT. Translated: CASSQVGRPNNEKLFF.